The sequence of this T cell receptor beta chain was determined in a study of tumor-infiltrating lymphocytes in localized non-small cell lung cancer. On the study more broadly: From each patient, both tumor and uninvolved lung, non-adjacent to tumor, were sampled.

Here immunoSEQ multiplex PCR was the method, and the copy in TCRdb shows in-frame clones only, minus some. The data show 12,000 or so clones, around 84% seen once. CDR1 MNHEY and CDR2 SVGAGI come from the germline V gene. Trimming removed 5 bases at V and 4 bases at J, with 14 bases between. CDR3 length: 15 amino acids. This clone has only a few counts. Its cognate antigen is unknown. Overall study findings and caveats: Different pieces of the same tissue went to different assays, confounding technical variation with intratumor heterogeneity. Immunotypes IM1 and IM2 had similar TCR-derived T-cell fractions.

The chain recombines TRBV6-5 with TRBJ2-2; perhaps TRBD2 as D (6 bases). The TCR was taken from a human donor with non-small cell lung cancer. The sample comprised lung tumor tissue. In DNA, the CDR3 is TGTGCCAGCAGTAACGGGGACTTTCTCACCGGGGAGCTGTTTTTT. Translating gives CASSNGDFLTGELFF.